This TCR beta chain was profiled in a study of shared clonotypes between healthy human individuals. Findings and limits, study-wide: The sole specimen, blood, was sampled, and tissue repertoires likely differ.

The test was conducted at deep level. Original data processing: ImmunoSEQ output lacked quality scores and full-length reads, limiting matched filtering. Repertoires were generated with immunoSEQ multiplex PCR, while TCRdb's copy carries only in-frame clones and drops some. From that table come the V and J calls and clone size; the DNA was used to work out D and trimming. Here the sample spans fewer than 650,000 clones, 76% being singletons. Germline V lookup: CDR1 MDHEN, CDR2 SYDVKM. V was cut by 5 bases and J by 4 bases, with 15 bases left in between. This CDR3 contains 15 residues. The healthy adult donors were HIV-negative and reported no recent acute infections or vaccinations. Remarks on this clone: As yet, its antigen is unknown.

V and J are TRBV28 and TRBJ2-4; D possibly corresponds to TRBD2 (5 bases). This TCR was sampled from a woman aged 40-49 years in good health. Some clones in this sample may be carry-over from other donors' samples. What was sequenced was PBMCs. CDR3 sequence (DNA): TGTGCCAGCAGTCCCTCCGGGGTACTAAAAAACATTCAGTACTTC. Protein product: CASSPSGVLKNIQYF.